This TCR beta chain was documented in a study of siplizumab effects on memory and regulatory T cells. This CDR3 has 11 amino acids. The ends were cut back, 6 bases at V and 4 bases at J, with 9 bases in the middle. The V gene's germline CDR1 is DFQATT and CDR2 SNEGSKA (reference sequence). Study-level points and caveats: Treatment with siplizumab left mappable alloreactive CD4+ clones averaging nearly 70% Treg-derived, compared with approximately 25% in controls. There appeared to be greater diversity in naive T cells than in memory cells, and naive T cells seemed major contributors to the alloresponse.

Some clones are missing from TCRdb's copy, which holds only in-frame ones; the method was immunoSEQ multiplex PCR. Of about 100,000 clones listed, around 92% are singletons. Comment on this clone: Its antigen is unknown.

This sequence was found in a human donor in good health. The sequenced material came from Tregs sorted from blood. The chain is built from TRBV20-1 and TRBJ2-5, with D unresolved. CDR3 in amino acids: CSAKPTETQYF. The CDR3 bases are TGCAGTGCCAAGCCTACAGAGACCCAGTACTTC.